This T cell receptor beta chain was sequenced for a study of T cell responses to AZD1222 COVID-19 vaccine. This clone came up once. Generated by immunoSEQ multiplex PCR, the TCRdb table keeps only in-frame clones and is missing some. The table lists roughly 120,000 clones, more than 75% of them singletons, with 3.5% in the top ten. The V end lost 0 bases, the J end lost 8 bases, and 5 bases lay between the germline ends. The CDR3 spans 11 residues. CDR1 is DFQATT, CDR2 SNEGSKA, per germline (reference sequence). The starting material was peripheral blood, obtained 28 days after the second AZD1222 dose. The genes are TRBV20-1 and TRBJ1-5; D gene unclear. The source of this sequence is an adult who received the AZD1222 COVID-19 vaccine. The CDR3, as DNA: TGCAGTGCTAGAGATTTTGAGCCCCAGCATTTT. This codes for CSARDFEPQHF.